The 7 T cell receptor beta chains given below trace back to one sample, sequenced in a study of blood T cells in healthy people across ages. For the second PCR, which ran for about 7 to 11 cycles, a sample-barcoded 5' primer and a J-beta primer mix were used. TCRdb re-analysed the 5' RACE reads in MiXCR, keeping a single row per CDR3 protein. The table records roughly 700,000 distinct CDR3 sequences, around 25% of them present only once. This same sample was also taken into another study, of T cells of mothers and their children.

The sample consisted of blood. The source of these receptors is a boy between 10 and 17 years old in good health.

The V gene is TRBV2, the J gene TRBJ1-2; 7 nucleotides line up with TRBD1. CDR3 length: 15 residues. The V and J ends lost 7 bases and 8 bases, in that order; junction bases with no gene match: 16. Germline lookup yields CDR1 SNHLY and CDR2 FYNNEI. This CDR3 is CASIPTTGVGGGYTF. The CDR3 DNA reads as TGTGCCAGCATCCCCACCACAGGGGTAGGCGGGGGCTACACCTTC.

The J gene is TRBJ2-5, the V gene TRBV7-8; no firm D call. Germline V gene sequence: CDR1 SGHVS, CDR2 FQNEAQ. Trimming took off 5 bases at V and 3 bases at J, with 10 bases between the two ends. The CDR3 contains 13 residues. CDR3 DNA sequence: TGTGCCAGCAGCCGGCCGTCCGAAGAGACCCAGTACTTC. Its translation is CASSRPSEETQYF.

The chain couples TRBV5-1 to TRBJ2-1; either TRBD1 or TRBD2 may fit D (5 bases each). V gave up 0 bases and J gave up 7 bases, with 14 bases separating them. The CDR3 sequence is 15 residues long. Per germline, CDR1 SGHRS and CDR2 YFSETQ. The DNA of the CDR3 is TGCGCCAGCAGCTTGGAATCCGGGGCCGAAAATGAGCAGTTCTTC. Translated: CASSLESGAENEQFF.

This clonotype turned up a few times. The V call is TRBV6-2 or TRBV6-3, the J call TRBJ2-3; D is possibly TRBD2 (5 bases). Germline CDR1 MNHEY, CDR2 SVGEGT. Deletions cut 6 bases from V and 14 bases from J, with 27 bases between. This CDR3 contains 15 residues. CDR3 sequence reads: CASSLAGVGLASGYF. DNA of the CDR3: TGTGCCAGCAGCCTAGCCGGGGTTGGACTGGCCTCAGGGTATTTT.

This clonotype was counted a few times. The V gene is TRBV7-9, the J gene TRBJ2-2, with a possible D match to TRBD1 (5 bases). The germline V and J ends were trimmed by 3 bases and 6 bases, with 8 bases remaining between them. Germline CDR1 reads SEHNR; CDR2 reads FQNEAQ (reference sequence). The CDR3 has 13 amino acids. The CDR3 DNA reads TGTGCCAGCAGCTTGGGGCACCCCGGGGAGCTGTTTTTT. As protein: CASSLGHPGELFF.

This clonotype has just a few counts. The gene calls are TRBV5-1 and TRBJ2-5, with a weak D call TRBD1 (5 bases). The J call may be wrong; the DNA end is better matched by TRBJ2-7. Germline CDR1 is SGHRS and CDR2 is YFSETQ. This CDR3 contains 14 residues. The CDR3 sequence is CASSLASDTYEQYF. The CDR3 DNA is TGCGCCAGCAGCTTGGCGTCGGACACCTACGAGCAGTACTTC.

The gene calls are TRBV20-1 and TRBJ2-5, with 15 bases identical to TRBD2. Matching the DNA end better, TRBJ2-7 makes the J call doubtful. The germline V gene encodes CDR1 DFQATT and CDR2 SNEGSKA (reference sequence). The CDR3 length is 16 residues. CDR3 region: CSAAGLAGGPFGEQYF. CDR3 nucleotide sequence: TGCAGTGCTGCAGGACTAGCGGGAGGGCCCTTCGGCGAGCAGTACTTC.